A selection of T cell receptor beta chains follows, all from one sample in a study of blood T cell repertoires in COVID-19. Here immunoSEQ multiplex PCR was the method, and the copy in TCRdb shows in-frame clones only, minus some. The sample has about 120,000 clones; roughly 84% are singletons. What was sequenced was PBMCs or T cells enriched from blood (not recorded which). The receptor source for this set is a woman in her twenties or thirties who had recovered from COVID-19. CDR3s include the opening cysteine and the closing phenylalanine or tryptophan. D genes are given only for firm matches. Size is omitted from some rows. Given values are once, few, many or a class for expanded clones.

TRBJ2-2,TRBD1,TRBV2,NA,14,CASRDRQGTGELFF,TGTGCCAGCAGGGATCGACAGGGAACCGGGGAGCTGTTTTTT
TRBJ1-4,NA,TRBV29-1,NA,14,CSVDGRGGNEKLFF,TGCAGCGTTGATGGCAGGGGCGGGAATGAAAAACTGTTTTTT
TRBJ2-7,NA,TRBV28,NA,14,CASTSRGLLYEQYF,TGTGCCAGCACATCCCGGGGATTACTCTACGAGCAGTACTTC
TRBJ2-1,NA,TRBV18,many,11,CASSPGDYSVF,TGTGCCAGCTCACCGGGAGACTATTCCGTCTTC
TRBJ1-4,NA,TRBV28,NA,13,CASSPPDSEKLFF,TGTGCCAGCAGTCCCCCGGACAGTGAAAAACTGTTTTTT
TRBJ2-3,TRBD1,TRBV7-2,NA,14,CASRDRGRTDTQYF,TGTGCCAGCAGAGACAGGGGTAGGACAGATACGCAGTATTTT
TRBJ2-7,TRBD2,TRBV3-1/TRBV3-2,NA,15,CASSQVPSGRGEQYF,TGTGCCAGCAGCCAAGTCCCTAGCGGGAGGGGCGAGCAGTACTTC
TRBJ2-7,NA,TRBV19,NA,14,CASSNRLSSYEQYF,TGTGCCAGTAGTAACAGGTTAAGCTCCTACGAGCAGTACTTC
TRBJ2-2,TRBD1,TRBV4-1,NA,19,CASSQAAGTGGANTGELFF,TGCGCCAGCAGCCAAGCAGCCGGGACAGGGGGCGCGAACACCGGGGAGCTGTTTTTT
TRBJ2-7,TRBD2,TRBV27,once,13,CATGLAGTYEQYF,TGTGCCACCGGACTAGCGGGAACCTACGAGCAGTACTTC
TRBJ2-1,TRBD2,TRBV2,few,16,CASSEVRLAVYNEQFF,TGTGCCAGCAGTGAAGTTAGACTAGCGGTCTACAATGAGCAGTTCTTC
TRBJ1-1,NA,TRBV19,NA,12,CASSIGEAQAFF,TGTGCCAGTAGTATAGGCGAAGCTCAAGCTTTCTTT
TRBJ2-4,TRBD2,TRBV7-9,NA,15,CASSPAGVAKNIQYF,TGTGCCAGCAGCCCAGCGGGAGTTGCCAAAAACATTCAGTACTTC
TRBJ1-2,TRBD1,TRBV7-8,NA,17,CASSFYPGTDSNYGYTF,TGTGCCAGCAGCTTCTATCCTGGGACAGATAGTAACTATGGCTACACCTTC
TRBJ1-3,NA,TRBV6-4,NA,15,CASGLSRGSGNTIYF,TGTGCCAGCGGGCTCAGTCGTGGCTCTGGAAACACCATATATTTT
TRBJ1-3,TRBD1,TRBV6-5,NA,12,CASSPRGDTIYF,TGTGCCAGCAGCCCCAGGGGGGACACCATATATTTT
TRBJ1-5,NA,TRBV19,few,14,CASTPLGGNQPQHF,TGTGCCAGTACACCTCTCGGGGGCAATCAGCCCCAGCATTTT
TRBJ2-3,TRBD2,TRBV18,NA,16,CASSPPGLAGTDTQYF,TGTGCCAGCTCACCGCCGGGACTAGCGGGAACAGATACGCAGTATTTT
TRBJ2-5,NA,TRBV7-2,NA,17,CASKLQGLTGGGETQYF,TGTGCCAGCAAGCTACAGGGACTTACCGGGGGAGGGGAGACCCAGTACTTC
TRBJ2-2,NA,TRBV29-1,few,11,CSARDTGELFF,TGCAGCGCCAGGGACACCGGGGAGCTGTTTTTT
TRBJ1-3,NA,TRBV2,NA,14,CASRAGRIGNTIYF,TGTGCCAGCAGGGCCGGGAGAATTGGAAACACCATATATTTT
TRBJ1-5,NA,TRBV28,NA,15,CASGELLNSNQPQHF,TGTGCCAGCGGTGAGCTTTTAAATAGCAATCAGCCCCAGCATTTT
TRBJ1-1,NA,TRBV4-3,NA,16,CASSQDASTANTEAFF,TGCGCCAGCAGCCAAGATGCCTCGACTGCGAACACTGAAGCTTTCTTT
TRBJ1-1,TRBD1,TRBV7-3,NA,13,CASTRQGGTEAFF,TGTGCCAGCACCCGCCAGGGGGGCACTGAAGCTTTCTTT
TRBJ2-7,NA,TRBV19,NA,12,CASAGSYYEQYF,TGTGCCAGTGCGGGGTCTTACTACGAGCAGTACTTC
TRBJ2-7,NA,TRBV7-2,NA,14,CASSSTLNSYEQYF,TGTGCCAGCAGCTCGACACTTAACTCCTACGAGCAGTACTTC
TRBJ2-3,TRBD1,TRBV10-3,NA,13,CAISGQGMDTQYF,TGTGCCATCAGCGGACAGGGGATGGATACGCAGTATTTT
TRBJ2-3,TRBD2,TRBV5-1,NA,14,CASSPGGVRDTQYF,TGCGCCAGCAGCCCCGGGGGGGTGAGAGATACGCAGTATTTT
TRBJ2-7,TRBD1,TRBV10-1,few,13,CASSGRQGYEQYF,TGCGCCAGCAGTGGAAGACAGGGGTACGAGCAGTACTTC
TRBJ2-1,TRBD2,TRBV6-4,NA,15,CASSASSGAYNEQFF,TGTGCCAGCAGTGCTTCTAGCGGGGCATACAATGAGCAGTTCTTC
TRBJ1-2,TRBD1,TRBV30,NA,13,CAWSRGFDYGYTF,TGTGCCTGGAGCAGGGGGTTCGACTATGGCTACACCTTC
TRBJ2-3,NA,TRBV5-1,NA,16,CASSLRSASLTDTQYF,TGCGCCAGCAGCTTAAGATCTGCGTCTTTAACAGATACGCAGTATTTT
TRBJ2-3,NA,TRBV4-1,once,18,CASRGGAGALTSTDTQYF,TGCGCCAGCAGGGGGGGGGCGGGAGCCCTCACTAGCACAGATACGCAGTATTTT
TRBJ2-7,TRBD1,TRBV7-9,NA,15,CASSLRTGGFYEQYF,TGTGCCAGCAGCTTAAGGACAGGGGGCTTTTACGAGCAGTACTTC
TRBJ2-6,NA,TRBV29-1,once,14,CSVWEYSGANVLTF,TGCAGCGTATGGGAGTACTCTGGGGCCAACGTCCTGACTTTC
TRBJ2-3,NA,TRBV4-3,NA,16,CASSHLGTSNRDTQYF,TGCGCCAGCAGCCATCTCGGGACATCCAATAGGGATACGCAGTATTTT
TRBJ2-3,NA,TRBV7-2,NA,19,CASSLVAGPGSWSTDTQYF,TGTGCCAGCAGCTTAGTGGCGGGGCCGGGGTCATGGAGCACAGATACGCAGTATTTT
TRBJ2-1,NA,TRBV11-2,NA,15,CASSLDPYGSHEQFF,TGTGCCAGCAGCTTAGATCCGTACGGGAGCCATGAGCAGTTCTTC
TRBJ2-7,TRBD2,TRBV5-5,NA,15,CASSLAGVSSYEQYF,TGTGCCAGCAGCTTAGCGGGAGTGAGCTCCTACGAGCAGTACTTC
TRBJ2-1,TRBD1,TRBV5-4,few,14,CASSWTGGYSEQFF,TGTGCCAGCAGCTGGACAGGGGGGTACAGTGAGCAGTTCTTC
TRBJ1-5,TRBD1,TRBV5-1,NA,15,CASSPTSDRGQPQHF,TGCGCCAGCAGCCCGACGTCCGACAGGGGACAGCCCCAGCATTTT
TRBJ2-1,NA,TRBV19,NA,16,CATHGGGPFSYNEQFF,TGTGCCACGCATGGGGGGGGGCCCTTCTCCTACAATGAGCAGTTCTTC
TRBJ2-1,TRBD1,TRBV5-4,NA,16,CASSLALTGGIGEQFF,TGTGCCAGCAGCTTGGCCTTGACAGGGGGCATTGGTGAGCAGTTCTTC
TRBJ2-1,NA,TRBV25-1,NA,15,CASSESSQGIHEQFF,TGTGCCAGCAGTGAATCCAGCCAGGGGATTCATGAGCAGTTCTTC
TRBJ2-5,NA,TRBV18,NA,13,CASSPGATETQYF,TGTGCCAGCTCACCAGGGGCAACAGAGACCCAGTACTTC
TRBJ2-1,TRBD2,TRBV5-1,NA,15,CASMLLAGGYNEQFF,TGCGCCAGCATGCTCCTAGCGGGAGGGTACAATGAGCAGTTCTTC
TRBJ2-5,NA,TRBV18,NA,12,CASSPLGETQYF,TGTGCCAGCTCACCATTGGGCGAGACCCAGTACTTC
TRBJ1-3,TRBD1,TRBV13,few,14,CASRSTGIENTIYF,TGTGCCAGCAGGTCGACAGGGATCGAAAACACCATATATTTT
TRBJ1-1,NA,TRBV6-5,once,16,CASSYSLLRGNTEAFF,TGTGCCAGCAGTTACTCACTACTACGGGGGAACACTGAAGCTTTCTTT
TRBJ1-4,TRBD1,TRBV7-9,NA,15,CASSLPTGGGEKLFF,TGTGCCAGCAGCTTACCGACAGGGGGTGGTGAAAAACTGTTTTTT
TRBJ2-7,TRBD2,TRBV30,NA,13,CAWGREGTYEQYF,TGTGCCTGGGGACGGGAGGGGACCTACGAGCAGTACTTC
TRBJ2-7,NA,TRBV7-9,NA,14,CASSLVGAGDEQYF,TGTGCCAGCAGCTTAGTTGGAGCAGGGGACGAGCAGTACTTC
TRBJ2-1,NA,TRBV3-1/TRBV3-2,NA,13,CASSQDGGNEQFF,TGTGCCAGCAGCCAAGACGGCGGCAATGAGCAGTTCTTC
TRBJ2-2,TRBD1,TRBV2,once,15,CASSGQGSNTGELFF,TGTGCCAGCAGCGGACAGGGCTCGAACACCGGGGAGCTGTTTTTT
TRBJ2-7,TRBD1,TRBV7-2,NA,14,CASSLATKQGQQYF,TGTGCCAGCAGCTTAGCCACTAAACAGGGGCAGCAGTACTTC